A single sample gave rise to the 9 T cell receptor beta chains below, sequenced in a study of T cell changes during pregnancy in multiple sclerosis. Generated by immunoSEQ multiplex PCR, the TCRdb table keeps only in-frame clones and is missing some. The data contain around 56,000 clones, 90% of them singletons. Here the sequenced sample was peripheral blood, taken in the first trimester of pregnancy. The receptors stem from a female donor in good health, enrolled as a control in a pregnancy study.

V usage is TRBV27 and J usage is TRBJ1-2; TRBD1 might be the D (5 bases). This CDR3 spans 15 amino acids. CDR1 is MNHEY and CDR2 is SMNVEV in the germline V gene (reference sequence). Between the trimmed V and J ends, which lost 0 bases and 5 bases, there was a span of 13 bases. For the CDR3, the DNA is TGTGCCAGCAGTTTATCGAAGGAGGGGCGTTATGGCTACACCTTC. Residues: CASSLSKEGRYGYTF.

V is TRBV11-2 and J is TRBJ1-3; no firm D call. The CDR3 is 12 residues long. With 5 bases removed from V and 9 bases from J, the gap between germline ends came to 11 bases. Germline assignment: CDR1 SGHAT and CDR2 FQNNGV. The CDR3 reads CASSVHRGTIYF. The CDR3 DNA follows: TGTGCCAGCAGCGTCCACCGCGGCACCATATATTTT. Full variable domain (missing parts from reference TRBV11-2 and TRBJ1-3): EAGVAQSPRYKIIEKRQSVAFWCNPISGHATLYWYQQILGQGPKLLIQFQNNGVVDDSQLPKDRFSAERLKGVDSTLKIQPAKLEDSAVYLCASSVHRGTIYFGEGSWLTVV.

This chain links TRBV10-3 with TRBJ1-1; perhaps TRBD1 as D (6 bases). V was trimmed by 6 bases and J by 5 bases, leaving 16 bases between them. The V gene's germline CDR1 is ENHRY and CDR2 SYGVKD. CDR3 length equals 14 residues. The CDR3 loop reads CAIRRQEGGTEAFF. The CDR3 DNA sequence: TGTGCCATCAGGAGACAGGAAGGGGGTACTGAAGCTTTCTTT.

The CDR3 sequence: CASSMGKGAYEQYF. The CDR3 bases are TGTGCCAGTAGTATGGGCAAGGGGGCGTACGAGCAGTACTTC. The chain recombines TRBV19 with TRBJ2-7; 7 bases fit TRBD1. Unmatched junction bases numbered 6, after V lost 3 bases and J lost 4 bases. Germline V gene sequence: CDR1 LNHDA, CDR2 SQIVND (reference sequence). The CDR3 runs 14 residues.

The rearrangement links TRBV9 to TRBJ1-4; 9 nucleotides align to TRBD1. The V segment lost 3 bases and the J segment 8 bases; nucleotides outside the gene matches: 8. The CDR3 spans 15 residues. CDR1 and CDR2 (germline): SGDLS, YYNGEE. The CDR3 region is CASSESGTGQEKLFF. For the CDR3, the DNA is TGTGCCAGCAGCGAAAGTGGGACAGGGCAAGAAAAACTGTTTTTT.

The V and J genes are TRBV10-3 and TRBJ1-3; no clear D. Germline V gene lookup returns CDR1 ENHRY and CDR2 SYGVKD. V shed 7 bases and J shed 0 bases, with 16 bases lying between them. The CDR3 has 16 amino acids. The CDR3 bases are TGTGCCATCACCCAGGTTCCTGTTAGCTCTGGAAACACCATATATTTT. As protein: CAITQVPVSSGNTIYF.

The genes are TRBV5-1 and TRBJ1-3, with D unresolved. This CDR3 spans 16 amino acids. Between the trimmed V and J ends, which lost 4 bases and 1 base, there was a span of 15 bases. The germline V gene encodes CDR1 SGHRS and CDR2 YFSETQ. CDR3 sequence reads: CASSTAIVTSGNTIYF. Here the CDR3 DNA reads TGCGCCAGCAGCACCGCTATAGTTACGTCTGGAAACACCATATATTTT.

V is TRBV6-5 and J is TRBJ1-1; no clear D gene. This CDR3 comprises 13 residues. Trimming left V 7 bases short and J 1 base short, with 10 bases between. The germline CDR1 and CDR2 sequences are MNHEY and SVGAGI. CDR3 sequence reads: CASIGHENTEAFF. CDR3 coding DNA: TGTGCCAGCATTGGGCACGAGAACACTGAAGCTTTCTTT.

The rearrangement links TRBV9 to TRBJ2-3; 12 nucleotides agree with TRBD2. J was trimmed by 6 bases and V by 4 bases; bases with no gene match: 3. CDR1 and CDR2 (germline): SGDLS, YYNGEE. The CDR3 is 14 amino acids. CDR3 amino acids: CASSIGLAGDTQYF. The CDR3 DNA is TGTGCCAGCAGCATAGGACTAGCGGGGGATACGCAGTATTTT.